A selection of T cell receptor beta chains follows, all from one sample in a study of blood T cells in healthy people across ages. TCRdb reprocessed the 5' RACE reads with MiXCR, giving one entry per CDR3 protein. The repertoire holds 700,000 or so distinct CDR3 sequences, 20% to 25% seen once, with around a fifth in the top ten. The material sequenced was blood. These receptors originate from a man between 65 and 79 years old in good health. The conserved cysteine and the conserved F or W are not part of the CDR3 here. D genes are given only for firm matches. Some rows mark clone size as missing; the rest say once, few, many or name a class of expanded clone.

abundance	d_gene	v_gene	j_gene	CDR3aa
few	-	TRBV13	TRBJ1-4	ASSFGSRGPNEKLF
few	-	TRBV30	TRBJ1-2	AWRKQGTDYGYT
-	TRBD2	TRBV12-3/TRBV12-4	TRBJ2-5	ASSFLVAGVQETQY
-	-	TRBV20-1	TRBJ2-7	SAAQVPKQY
few	-	TRBV7-9	TRBJ1-2	ASSLNRGDYGYT
-	TRBD2	TRBV20-1	TRBJ2-5	SARVGIAGNQETQY
few	-	TRBV5-1	TRBJ2-4	ASSPDRLAKNIQY
few	TRBD2	TRBV20-1	TRBJ2-3	SARERPGGFGTDTQY
few	-	TRBV29-1	TRBJ2-5	SVAISETQY
few	TRBD1	TRBV19	TRBJ1-4	ASSTGQGFNEKLF
few	-	TRBV6-4	TRBJ2-2	ASSDSSPGAGELF
-	-	TRBV12-3/TRBV12-4	TRBJ1-5	ASSRDYSNQPQH
few	TRBD2	TRBV6-1	TRBJ2-1	ASSEPGGRMHEQF
-	TRBD1	TRBV28	TRBJ2-7	ASSLSGTGAYEQY
-	TRBD2	TRBV20-1	TRBJ2-7	SARDASGSLYEQY
few	-	TRBV20-1	TRBJ2-4	SARDRDALNIQY
-	-	TRBV4-1	TRBJ1-2	ASSQDKAGYGYT
few	-	TRBV20-1	TRBJ2-2	SARVRGALTTGELF
few	-	TRBV6-5	TRBJ2-5	ASKMVGGLGETQY
-	-	TRBV29-1	TRBJ1-2	SVQTPSGHINYGYT
-	TRBD2	TRBV20-1	-	SASSGNLAGVDEQF
few	-	TRBV18	TRBJ2-5	SGQSGIKETQY
-	-	TRBV2	TRBJ1-2	ASSDRQEYGYT
-	-	TRBV7-9	TRBJ2-1	ASSFFFNEQF
-	TRBD2	TRBV12-3/TRBV12-4	TRBJ2-3	ASSSQRGRARTDTQY
few	-	TRBV6-5	TRBJ1-1	AGQKTRETEAF
few	TRBD2	TRBV12-5	-	ASGLQGGIDEQF
few	-	TRBV3-1	TRBJ2-5	ASSQDGGETQY
few	-	TRBV7-6	TRBJ1-4	ASSLGSGIREKLF
many	-	TRBV7-3	TRBJ2-5	ASSPGHQGTQY
-	TRBD1	TRBV2	-	ASSDGTGMNEQF
few	-	TRBV29-1	TRBJ2-5	SVERESETQY
few	-	TRBV6-6	TRBJ1-2	ASSYLSNYGYT